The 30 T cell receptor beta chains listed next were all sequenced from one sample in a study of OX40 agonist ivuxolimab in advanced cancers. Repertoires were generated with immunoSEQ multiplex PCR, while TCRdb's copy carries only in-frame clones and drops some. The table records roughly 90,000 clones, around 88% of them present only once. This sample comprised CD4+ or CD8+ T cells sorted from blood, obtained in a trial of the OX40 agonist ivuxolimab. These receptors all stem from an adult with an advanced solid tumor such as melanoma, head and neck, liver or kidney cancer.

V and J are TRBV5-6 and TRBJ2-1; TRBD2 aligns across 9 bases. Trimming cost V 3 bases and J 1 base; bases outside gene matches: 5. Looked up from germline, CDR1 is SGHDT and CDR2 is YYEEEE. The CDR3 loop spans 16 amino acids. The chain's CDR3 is CASSSNLAGSYNEQFF. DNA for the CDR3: TGTGCCAGCAGCTCAAACCTAGCGGGGTCCTACAATGAGCAGTTCTTC.

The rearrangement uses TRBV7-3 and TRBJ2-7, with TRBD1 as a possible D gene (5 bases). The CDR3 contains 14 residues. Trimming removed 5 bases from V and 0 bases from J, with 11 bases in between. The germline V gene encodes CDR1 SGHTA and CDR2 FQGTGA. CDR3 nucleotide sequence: TGTGCCAGCAGCCGCGACAGCAGCTCCTACGAGCAGTACTTC. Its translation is CASSRDSSSYEQYF.

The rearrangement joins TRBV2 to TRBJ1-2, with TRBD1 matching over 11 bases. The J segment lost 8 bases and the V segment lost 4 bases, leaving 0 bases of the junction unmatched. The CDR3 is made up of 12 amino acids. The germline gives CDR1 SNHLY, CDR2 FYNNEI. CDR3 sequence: CASSGTGGGYTF. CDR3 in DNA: TGTGCCAGCAGTGGGACAGGGGGCGGCTACACCTTC.

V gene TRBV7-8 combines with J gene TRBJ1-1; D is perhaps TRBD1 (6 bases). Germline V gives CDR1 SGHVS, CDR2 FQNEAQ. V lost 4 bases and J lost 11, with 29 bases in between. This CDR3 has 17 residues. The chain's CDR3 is CASSSALRLSTGLGAFF. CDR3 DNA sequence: TGTGCCAGCAGCTCTGCGCTGAGACTTTCAACAGGGCTAGGGGCTTTCTTT.

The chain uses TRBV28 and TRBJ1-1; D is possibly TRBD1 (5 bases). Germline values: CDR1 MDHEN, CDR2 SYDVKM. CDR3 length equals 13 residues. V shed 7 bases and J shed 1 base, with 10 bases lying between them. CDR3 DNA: TGTGCCAGCAACGACAGCGAGAACACTGAAGCTTTCTTT. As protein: CASNDSENTEAFF.

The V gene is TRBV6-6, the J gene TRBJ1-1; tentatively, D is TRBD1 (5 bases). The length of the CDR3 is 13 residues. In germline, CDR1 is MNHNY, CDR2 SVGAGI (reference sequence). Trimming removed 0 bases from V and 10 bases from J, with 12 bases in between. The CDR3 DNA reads TGTGCCAGCAGTTACTCGAGGGACTATCGAGCTTTCTTT. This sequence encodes CASSYSRDYRAFF.

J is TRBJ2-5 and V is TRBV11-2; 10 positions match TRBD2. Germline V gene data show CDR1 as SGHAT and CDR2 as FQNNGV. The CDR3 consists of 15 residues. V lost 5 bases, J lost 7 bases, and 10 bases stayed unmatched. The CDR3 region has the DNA TGTGCCAGCAGCCCGGGGACTAGCGTCCGGGGGACCCAGTACTTC. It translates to CASSPGTSVRGTQYF.

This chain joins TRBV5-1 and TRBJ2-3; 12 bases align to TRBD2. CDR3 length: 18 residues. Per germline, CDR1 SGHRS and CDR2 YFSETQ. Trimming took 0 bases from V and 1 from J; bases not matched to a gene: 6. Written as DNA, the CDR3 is TGCGCCAGCAGCTTGGGACTAGCGGGAGTTACCGGCACAGATACGCAGTATTTT. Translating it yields CASSLGLAGVTGTDTQYF.

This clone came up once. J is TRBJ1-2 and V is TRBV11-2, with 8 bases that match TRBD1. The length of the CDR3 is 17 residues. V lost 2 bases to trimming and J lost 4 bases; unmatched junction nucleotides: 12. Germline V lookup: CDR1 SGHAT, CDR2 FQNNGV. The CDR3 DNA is TGTGCCAGCAGCTTAACCCTGTCAGGGGGCCCCGGCTATGGCTACACCTTC. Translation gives CASSLTLSGGPGYGYTF.

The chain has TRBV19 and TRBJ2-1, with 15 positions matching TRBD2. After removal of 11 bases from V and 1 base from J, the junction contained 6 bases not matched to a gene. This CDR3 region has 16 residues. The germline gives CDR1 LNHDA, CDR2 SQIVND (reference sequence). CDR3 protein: CASGLAGGISYNEQFF. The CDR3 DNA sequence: TGTGCCTCGGGACTAGCGGGAGGCATATCCTACAATGAGCAGTTCTTC.

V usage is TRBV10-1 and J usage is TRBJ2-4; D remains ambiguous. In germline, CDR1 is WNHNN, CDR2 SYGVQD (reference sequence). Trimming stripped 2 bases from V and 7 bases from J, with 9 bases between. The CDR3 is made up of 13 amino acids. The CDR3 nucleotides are TGCGCCAGCAGTGAGAGTGGGGTGAACATTCAGTACTTC. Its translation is CASSESGVNIQYF.

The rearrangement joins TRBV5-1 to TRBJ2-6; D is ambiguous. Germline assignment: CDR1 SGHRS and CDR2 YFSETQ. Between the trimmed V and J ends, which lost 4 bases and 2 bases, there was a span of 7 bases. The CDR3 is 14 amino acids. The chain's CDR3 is CASSPATGANVLTF. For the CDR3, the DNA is TGCGCCAGCAGCCCCGCGACTGGGGCCAACGTCCTGACTTTC.

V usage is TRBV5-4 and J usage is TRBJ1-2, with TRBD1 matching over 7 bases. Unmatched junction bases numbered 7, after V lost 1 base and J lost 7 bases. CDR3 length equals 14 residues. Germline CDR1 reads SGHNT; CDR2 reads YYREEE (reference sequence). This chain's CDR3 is CASSLRQGFGGYTF. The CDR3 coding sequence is TGTGCCAGCAGCTTGAGACAGGGCTTCGGTGGCTACACCTTC.

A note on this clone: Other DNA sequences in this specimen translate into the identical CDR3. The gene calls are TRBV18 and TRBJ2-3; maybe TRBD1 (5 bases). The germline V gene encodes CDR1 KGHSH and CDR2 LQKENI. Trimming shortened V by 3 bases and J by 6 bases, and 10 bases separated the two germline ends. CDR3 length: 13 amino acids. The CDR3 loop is CASSPPTVDTQYF. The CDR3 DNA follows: TGTGCCAGCTCACCGCCGACAGTGGATACGCAGTATTTT.

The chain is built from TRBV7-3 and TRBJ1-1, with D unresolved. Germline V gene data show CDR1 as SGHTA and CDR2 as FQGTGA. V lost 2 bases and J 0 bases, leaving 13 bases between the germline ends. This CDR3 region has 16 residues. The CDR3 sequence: CASSLGPPGLNTEAFF. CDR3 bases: TGTGCCAGCAGCTTAGGGCCCCCGGGGTTGAACACTGAAGCTTTCTTT.

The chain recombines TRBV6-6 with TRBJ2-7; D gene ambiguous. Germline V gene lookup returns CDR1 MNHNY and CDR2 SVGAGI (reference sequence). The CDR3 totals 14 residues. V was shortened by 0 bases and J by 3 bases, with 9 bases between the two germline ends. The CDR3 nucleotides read TGTGCCAGCAGTTACTCGGGTCCCGGCTACGAGCAGTACTTC. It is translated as CASSYSGPGYEQYF.

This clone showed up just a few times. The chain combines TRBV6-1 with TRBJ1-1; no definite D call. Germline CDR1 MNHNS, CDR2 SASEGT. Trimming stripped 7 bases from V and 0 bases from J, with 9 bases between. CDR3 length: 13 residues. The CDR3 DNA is TGTGCCAGCAAGTCACTGATGAACACTGAAGCTTTCTTT. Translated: CASKSLMNTEAFF.

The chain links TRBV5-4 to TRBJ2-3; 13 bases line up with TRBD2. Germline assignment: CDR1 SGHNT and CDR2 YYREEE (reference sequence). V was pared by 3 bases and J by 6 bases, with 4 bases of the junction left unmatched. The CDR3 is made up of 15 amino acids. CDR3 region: CASSSGLAGVDTQYF. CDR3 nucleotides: TGTGCCAGCAGCTCCGGACTAGCGGGAGTTGATACGCAGTATTTT.

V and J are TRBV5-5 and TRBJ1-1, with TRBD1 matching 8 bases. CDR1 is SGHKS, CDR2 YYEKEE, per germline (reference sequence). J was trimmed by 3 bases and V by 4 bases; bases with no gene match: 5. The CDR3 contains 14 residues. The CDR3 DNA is TGTGCCAGCAGCACTCAGGGGGCTGACACTGAAGCTTTCTTT. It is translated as CASSTQGADTEAFF.

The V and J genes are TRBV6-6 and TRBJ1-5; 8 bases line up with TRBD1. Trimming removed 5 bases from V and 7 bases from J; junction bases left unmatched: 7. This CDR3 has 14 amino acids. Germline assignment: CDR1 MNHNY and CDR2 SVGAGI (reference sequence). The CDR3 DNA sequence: TGTGCCAGCAGTAGACAGGGGCCGAGCCAGCCCCAGCATTTT. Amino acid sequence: CASSRQGPSQPQHF.

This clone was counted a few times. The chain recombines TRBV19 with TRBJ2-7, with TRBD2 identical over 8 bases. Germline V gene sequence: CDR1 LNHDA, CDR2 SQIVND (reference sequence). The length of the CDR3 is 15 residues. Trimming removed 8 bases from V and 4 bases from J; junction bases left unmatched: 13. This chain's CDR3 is CASQPFPGLGYEQYF. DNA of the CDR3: TGTGCCAGTCAGCCTTTTCCGGGACTAGGATACGAGCAGTACTTC.

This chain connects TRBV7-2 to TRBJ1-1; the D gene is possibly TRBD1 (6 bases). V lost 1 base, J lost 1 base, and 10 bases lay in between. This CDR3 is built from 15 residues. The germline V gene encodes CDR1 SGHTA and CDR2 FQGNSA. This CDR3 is CASSLDGRGNTEAFF. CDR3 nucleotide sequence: TGTGCCAGCAGCTTAGATGGCAGGGGGAACACTGAAGCTTTCTTT.

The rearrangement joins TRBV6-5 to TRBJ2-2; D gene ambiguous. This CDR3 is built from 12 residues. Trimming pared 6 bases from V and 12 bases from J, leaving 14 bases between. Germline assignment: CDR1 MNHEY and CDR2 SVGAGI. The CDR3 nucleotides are TGTGCCAGCAGACGGGCCTTGGAGAAGCTGTTTTTT. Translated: CASRRALEKLFF.

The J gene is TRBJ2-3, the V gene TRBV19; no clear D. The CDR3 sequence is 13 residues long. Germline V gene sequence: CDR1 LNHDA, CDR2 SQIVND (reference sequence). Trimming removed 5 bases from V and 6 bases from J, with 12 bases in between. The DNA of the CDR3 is TGTGCCAGTAGTCTCAGACCGGAGGATACGCAGTATTTT. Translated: CASSLRPEDTQYF.

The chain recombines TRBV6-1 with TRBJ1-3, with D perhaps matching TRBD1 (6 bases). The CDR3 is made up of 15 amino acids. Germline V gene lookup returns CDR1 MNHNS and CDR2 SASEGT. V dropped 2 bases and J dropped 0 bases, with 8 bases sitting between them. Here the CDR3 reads CASSELQGSGNTIYF. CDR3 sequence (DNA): TGTGCCAGCAGTGAACTACAGGGCTCTGGAAACACCATATATTTT.

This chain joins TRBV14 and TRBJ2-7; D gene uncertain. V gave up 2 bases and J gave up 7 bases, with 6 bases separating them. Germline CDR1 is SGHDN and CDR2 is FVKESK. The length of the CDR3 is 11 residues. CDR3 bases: TGTGCCAGCAGCCAACTGACTGAGCAGTACTTC. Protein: CASSQLTEQYF.

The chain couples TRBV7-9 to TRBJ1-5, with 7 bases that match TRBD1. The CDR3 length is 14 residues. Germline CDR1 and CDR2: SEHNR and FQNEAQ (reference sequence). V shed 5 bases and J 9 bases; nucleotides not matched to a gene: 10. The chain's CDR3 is CASSEGAQGPPQHF. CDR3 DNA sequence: TGTGCCAGCAGCGAGGGGGCACAGGGGCCGCCCCAGCATTTT.

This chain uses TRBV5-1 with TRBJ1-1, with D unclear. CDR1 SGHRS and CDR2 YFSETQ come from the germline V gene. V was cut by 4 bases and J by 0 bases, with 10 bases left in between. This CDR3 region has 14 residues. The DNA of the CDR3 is TGCGCCAGCAGCCCCGGAGTAATGAACACTGAAGCTTTCTTT. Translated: CASSPGVMNTEAFF.

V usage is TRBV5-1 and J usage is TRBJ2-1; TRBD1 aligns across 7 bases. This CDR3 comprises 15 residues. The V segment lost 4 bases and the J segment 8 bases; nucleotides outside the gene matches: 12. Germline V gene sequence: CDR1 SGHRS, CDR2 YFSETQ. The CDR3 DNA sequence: TGCGCCAGCAGCGAGGACCCCGGACAGGCCTATGAGCAGTTCTTC. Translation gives CASSEDPGQAYEQFF.

The CDR3 loop is CASSFSPGAGGVYGYTF. The CDR3 region has the DNA TGTGCCAGCAGTTTCTCCCCCGGGGCAGGGGGCGTCTATGGCTACACCTTC. This chain links TRBV27 with TRBJ1-2; 8 nucleotides agree with TRBD1. Germline trimming cut 3 bases from V and 4 bases from J; bases unmatched to any gene: 13. Germline lookup yields CDR1 MNHEY and CDR2 SMNVEV (reference sequence). CDR3 length equals 17 residues.